This T cell receptor (beta chain) was found in a study of shared clonotypes between healthy human individuals. Study results and caveats: What naive subsets generally showed was a larger estimated richness than memory subsets showed.

V was clipped by 6 bases and J by 7 bases; unmatched bases: 14. CDR3 length equals 15 residues. The germline V gene encodes CDR1 MNHNY and CDR2 SVGAGI (reference sequence). Study donors comprised healthy, HIV-negative adults devoid of recent acute infection or vaccination. About this clone: What it binds is not known.

Running of the assay took place at deep level. Measured with immunoSEQ multiplex PCR; TCRdb has only the in-frame clones, and not every one. Of some 2,400,000 clones in the sample, approximately 94% are singletons; the top ten hold roughly 0.13%. Sequenced: naive CD4+ T cells sorted from blood. Subset here: CD45RA+ positively selected. V and J are TRBV6-6 and TRBJ2-7, with 8 bases fitting TRBD2. The source of this sequence is a man between 18 and 29 years old in good health. CDR3 DNA sequence: TGTGCCAGCAGACAAAGTAGCGGGGCCAATTGGGAGCAGTACTTC. Translated: CASRQSSGANWEQYF.